Each of the 27 T cell receptor beta chains below was sequenced from the same sample in a study of T cells after yellow fever vaccination. TCRdb reprocessed the 5' RACE reads with MiXCR, giving one entry per CDR3 protein. The table records 450,000 to 550,000 distinct CDR3 sequences, 20% to 25% of them present only once. The material sequenced was PBMCs, taken roughly 20 days after the first yellow fever vaccination. These receptors all stem from a man younger than 35 who received the YFV17D yellow fever vaccine.

The sample holds many counts of this clonotype. V and J are TRBV11-2 and TRBJ2-1; D is undetermined. V was cut by 5 bases and J by 1 base, with 21 bases left in between. Germline assignment: CDR1 SGHAT and CDR2 FQNNGV. The length of the CDR3 is 18 residues. CDR3 sequence: CASSHPIIRRRSYNEQFF. CDR3 DNA: TGTGCCAGCAGCCACCCGATCATACGTAGACGGTCCTACAATGAGCAGTTCTTC.

This clonotype was detected a few times. In nucleotides, the CDR3 is TGCGCCAGCAGCCCTTCGGGGGTTAGGGAGGAGCTGTTTTTT. It is translated as CASSPSGVREELFF. The rearrangement joins TRBV5-1 to TRBJ2-2, with D possibly matching TRBD2 (6 bases). In germline, CDR1 is SGHRS, CDR2 YFSETQ. The CDR3 sequence is 14 residues long. Deletions cut 4 bases from V and 10 bases from J, with 17 bases between.

This clonotype appeared many times. V is TRBV7-3 and J is TRBJ2-6; D unresolved. This CDR3 has 15 amino acids. Germline-derived CDR1 and CDR2 are SGHTA and FQGTGA. The V and J ends lost 5 bases and 0 bases respectively, with 8 bases between them. Written as DNA, the CDR3 is TGTGCCAGCAGCCGATCGCGCTCTGGGGCCAACGTCCTGACTTTC. This encodes CASSRSRSGANVLTF.

The V gene is TRBV7-2, the J gene TRBJ1-5; TRBD1 aligns across 7 bases. The CDR3 contains 12 residues. With V trimmed by 5 bases and J by 6 bases, 1 base remained unmatched. Germline V gene lookup returns CDR1 SGHTA and CDR2 FQGNSA. CDR3 DNA: TGTGCCAGCAGCCGGGACAGTCAGCCCCAGCATTTT. Its protein product is CASSRDSQPQHF. Complete variable domain (other parts from reference TRBV7-2 and TRBJ1-5): GAGVSQSPSNKVTEKGKDVELRCDPISGHTALYWYRQSLGQGLEFLIYFQGNSAPDKSGLPSDRFSAERTGGSVSTLTIQRTQQEDSAVYLCASSRDSQPQHFGDGTRLSIL.

This clonotype was picked up a small number of times. V gene TRBV4-2 combines with J gene TRBJ2-3; D remains ambiguous. The germline CDR1 and CDR2 sequences are LGHNA and YNFKEQ. The length of the CDR3 is 13 residues. Trimming removed 1 base at V and 8 bases at J, with 10 bases between. This CDR3 reads CASSQGGPGTQYF. For the CDR3, the DNA is TGTGCCAGCAGCCAAGGGGGTCCGGGTACGCAGTATTTT.

This clonotype was detected a few times. V usage is TRBV6-2 or TRBV6-3 and J usage is TRBJ2-1; TRBD2 agrees at 8 bases. Germline values: CDR1 MNHEY, CDR2 SVGEGT. After removal of 6 bases from V and 4 bases from J, the junction contained 8 bases not matched to a gene. This CDR3 is built from 15 residues. The CDR3: CASSTGGPRYNEQFF. As DNA, the CDR3 is TGTGCCAGCAGCACGGGGGGGCCAAGGTACAATGAGCAGTTCTTC.

This clonotype was picked up a small number of times. J is TRBJ2-5 and V is TRBV6-5; 10 nucleotides align to TRBD1. CDR1 MNHEY and CDR2 SVGAGI come from the germline V gene. The CDR3 contains 17 residues. J lost 6 bases, V lost 4 bases, and 14 bases had no gene match. This CDR3 reads CASSSIRIGQGGQTQYF. DNA for the CDR3: TGTGCCAGCAGTTCGATCCGGATTGGACAGGGGGGGCAGACCCAGTACTTC.

In this sample, this clonotype turned up a few times. The V call is TRBV20-1, the J call TRBJ2-1; TRBD2 is a possible D gene (6 bases). Trimming pared 6 bases from V and 5 bases from J, leaving 14 bases between. This CDR3 has 13 amino acids. CDR1 is DFQATT, CDR2 SNEGSKA, per germline (reference sequence). CDR3 amino acids: CSAMRDPDNEQFF. CDR3 sequence (DNA): TGCAGTGCCATGCGGGACCCGGACAATGAGCAGTTCTTC.

The rearrangement uses TRBV6-1 and TRBJ1-2; D remains ambiguous. Between the trimmed V and J ends, which lost 6 bases and 4 bases, there was a span of 15 bases. The CDR3 has 14 amino acids. Germline CDR1 and CDR2: MNHNS and SASEGT. The CDR3 loop is CASRRDTLPYGYTF. DNA of the CDR3: TGTGCCAGCAGACGCGACACGCTCCCCTATGGCTACACCTTC.

Only a few counts were recorded for this clonotype. The chain employs TRBV15 and TRBJ2-1, with 13 bases that match TRBD2. Germline lookup yields CDR1 LNHNV and CDR2 YYDKDF (reference sequence). The CDR3 consists of 22 residues. J gave up 1 base and V 1 base, and 16 bases lay outside the gene matches. The CDR3 bases are TGTGCCACCAGCAGAGGCCCCATCCTCGGGACTAGCGGGGAGGTGTCCTACAATGAGCAGTTCTTC. It codes for CATSRGPILGTSGEVSYNEQFF.

The chain recombines TRBV7-8 with TRBJ2-3, with D possibly matching TRBD2 (6 bases). Germline loops: CDR1 SGHVS, CDR2 FQNEAQ. The V end was cut by 4 bases, the J end by 4 bases, with 12 bases between. This CDR3 contains 14 residues. For the CDR3, the DNA is TGTGCCAGCAGCTACCTAGCGATCGCAGATACGCAGTATTTT. This sequence encodes CASSYLAIADTQYF. Supplemented by reference TRBV7-8 and TRBJ2-3, the full variable domain reads GAGVSQSPRYKVAKRGQDVALRCDPISGHVSLFWYQQALGQGPEFLTYFQNEAQLDKSGLPSDRFFAERPEGSVSTLKIQRTQQEDSAVYLCASSYLAIADTQYFGPGTRLTVL.

This clonotype has a handful of counts. J is TRBJ2-5 and V is TRBV20-1, with D perhaps assigned TRBD1 or TRBD2 (5 bases each). Trimming took off 0 bases at V and 2 bases at J, with 10 bases between the two ends. There are 14 residues in the CDR3. CDR1 DFQATT and CDR2 SNEGSKA come from the germline V gene (reference sequence). The CDR3 protein is CSARDSGTQETQYF. The CDR3 bases are TGCAGTGCTAGAGATTCAGGGACGCAAGAGACCCAGTACTTC.

The chain's CDR3 is CASSYSRSWAESSYEQYF. CDR3 in DNA: TGTGCCAGCAGTTACTCGAGGTCCTGGGCGGAAAGCTCCTACGAGCAGTACTTC. The V gene is TRBV6-5, the J gene TRBJ2-7; D ambiguous. The CDR3 runs to 18 residues. The germline gives CDR1 MNHEY, CDR2 SVGAGI. V was cut by 0 bases and J by 0 bases, with 18 bases left in between.

This clonotype came up once. V is TRBV20-1 and J is TRBJ1-5; D unresolved. The CDR3 runs to 16 residues. Deletions cut 3 bases from V and 0 bases from J, with 15 bases between. Germline V CDR1 and CDR2: DFQATT, SNEGSKA (reference sequence). CDR3 bases: TGCAGTGCTAGTACGGGAGGCGACAATAGCAATCAGCCCCAGCATTTT. This translates into CSASTGGDNSNQPQHF.

The CDR3 DNA reads TGTGCCAGCAGCCGGGGGACAGAGCAAGAGACCCAGTACTTC. Amino acids: CASSRGTEQETQYF. V usage is TRBV5-5 and J usage is TRBJ2-5; D possibly corresponds to TRBD1 (7 bases). CDR3 length: 14 residues. CDR1 and CDR2 from the germline V gene are SGHKS and YYEKEE (reference sequence). The ends were cut back, 4 bases at V and 2 bases at J, with 12 bases in the middle.

This clonotype appeared a few times. The rearrangement joins TRBV12-3 or TRBV12-4 to TRBJ2-7; 8 bases line up with TRBD1. Unmatched junction bases numbered 7, after V lost 3 bases and J lost 9 bases. This CDR3 comprises 13 residues. The CDR3 spells CASSFGETGVQYV. In DNA, the CDR3 is TGTGCCAGCAGTTTCGGGGAGACAGGGGTGCAGTACGTC.

This chain links TRBV4-3 with TRBJ2-2, with TRBD2 as a possible D gene (7 bases). The CDR3 spans 17 residues. CDR1 and CDR2 (germline): LGHNA, YSLEER. V was clipped by 4 bases and J by 4 bases, with 19 bases between them. The CDR3 region is CASSPLLRGAGTGELFF. CDR3 sequence (DNA): TGCGCCAGCAGCCCCCTTCTTCGGGGGGCGGGCACCGGGGAGCTGTTTTTT.

Notes on this clonotype: One end of the junction does not line up with germline, which may come from a read error. The chain joins TRBV12-3 or TRBV12-4 to TRBJ2-5; D gene uncertain. The CDR3 has 14 residues. The CDR3 sequence: CASSLALPGETQYF. The CDR3 nucleotides are TGTGCCAGCAGCTTAGCCCTCCCCGGGGAGACCCAGTACTTC.

This chain connects TRBV12-3 or TRBV12-4 to TRBJ2-3; 10 bases line up with TRBD1. V gave up 8 bases and J gave up 6 bases; unmatched junction bases: 8. There are 14 residues in the CDR3. The CDR3 DNA reads TGTGCCAGCTCTAATGACAGGGGGCGGGATACGCAGTATTTT. Its protein product is CASSNDRGRDTQYF.

This chain joins TRBV4-3 and TRBJ2-2, with a tentative D call TRBD1 (6 bases). Trimming pared 5 bases from V and 5 bases from J, leaving 15 bases between. The CDR3 is 15 amino acids. Germline V lookup: CDR1 LGHNA, CDR2 YSLEER. DNA of the CDR3: TGCGCCAGCAGCAAGGACAGACCGGGGACCGGGGAGCTGTTTTTT. This codes for CASSKDRPGTGELFF.

This chain joins TRBV5-1 and TRBJ1-1; no reliable D call. The germline CDR1 and CDR2 sequences are SGHRS and YFSETQ. V was pared by 6 bases and J by 4 bases, with 25 bases between. CDR3 length: 17 residues. CDR3 protein: CASTPGQGLLAVTEAFF. The CDR3 DNA sequence: TGCGCCAGCACCCCCGGGCAAGGCCTGCTCGCCGTCACTGAAGCTTTCTTT.

The gene calls are TRBV5-1 and TRBJ2-3, with 8 positions matching TRBD1. The CDR3 has 15 amino acids. The germline V gene encodes CDR1 SGHRS and CDR2 YFSETQ. The ends lost 3 bases at V and 4 bases at J; junction bases unmatched: 7. CDR3 region: CASSSRTGTADTQYF. For the CDR3, the DNA is TGCGCCAGCAGCTCAAGGACAGGGACGGCAGATACGCAGTATTTT. The whole variable domain, remainder taken from reference TRBV5-1 and TRBJ2-3, is KAGVTQTPRYLIKTRGQQVTLSCSPISGHRSVSWYQQTPGQGLQFLFEYFSETQRNKGNFPGRFSGRQFSNSRSEMNVSTLELGDSALYLCASSSRTGTADTQYFGPGTRLTVL.

Only a few counts were recorded for this clonotype. The V and J genes are TRBV7-9 and TRBJ2-5, with TRBD2 identical over 12 bases. This CDR3 region has 16 residues. Unmatched junction bases numbered 12, after V lost 6 bases and J lost 7 bases. Germline V lookup: CDR1 SEHNR, CDR2 FQNEAQ (reference sequence). The CDR3 sequence: CASRRTSGATMGTQYF. In nucleotides, the CDR3 is TGTGCCAGCAGGCGGACTAGCGGGGCTACCATGGGGACCCAGTACTTC.

The V and J genes are TRBV12-3 or TRBV12-4 and TRBJ2-7; the D is unclear. The length of the CDR3 is 12 residues. The CDR3 sequence is CASSLNLDPPTV. The CDR3 DNA reads TGTGCCAGCAGTTTGAATCTGGACCCTCCTACGGTC.

Remarks on this clonotype: The junction and the germline gene differ at one end; a read error may be behind it. The chain couples TRBV7-9 to TRBJ2-7, with D maybe TRBD2 (7 bases). CDR1 is SEHNR, CDR2 FQNEAQ, per germline (reference sequence). The CDR3 is made up of 13 amino acids. This CDR3 reads CAGSSQGGVEQYF. CDR3 nucleotides: TGTGCCGGCAGCTCCCAAGGGGGGGTCGAGCAGTACTTC.

This rearrangement joins TRBV5-5 to TRBJ2-3, with D uncertain. Deletions cut 1 base from V and 0 bases from J, with 6 bases between. The CDR3 is 14 residues long. Germline loops: CDR1 SGHKS, CDR2 YYEKEE (reference sequence). The CDR3 sequence is CASSLFRSTDTQYF. CDR3 nucleotides: TGTGCCAGCAGCTTGTTTCGGAGCACAGATACGCAGTATTTT.

This chain uses TRBV7-8 with TRBJ1-1; no firm D call. Germline CDR1 reads SGHVS; CDR2 reads FQNEAQ. V shed 4 bases and J shed 8 bases, with 14 bases lying between them. There are 13 residues in the CDR3. CDR3: CASSSPPWTEAFF. The CDR3 bases are TGTGCCAGCAGCTCCCCTCCCTGGACCGAAGCTTTCTTT. Variable domain in full (rest from reference TRBV7-8 and TRBJ1-1): GAGVSQSPRYKVAKRGQDVALRCDPISGHVSLFWYQQALGQGPEFLTYFQNEAQLDKSGLPSDRFFAERPEGSVSTLKIQRTQQEDSAVYLCASSSPPWTEAFFGQGTRLTVV.